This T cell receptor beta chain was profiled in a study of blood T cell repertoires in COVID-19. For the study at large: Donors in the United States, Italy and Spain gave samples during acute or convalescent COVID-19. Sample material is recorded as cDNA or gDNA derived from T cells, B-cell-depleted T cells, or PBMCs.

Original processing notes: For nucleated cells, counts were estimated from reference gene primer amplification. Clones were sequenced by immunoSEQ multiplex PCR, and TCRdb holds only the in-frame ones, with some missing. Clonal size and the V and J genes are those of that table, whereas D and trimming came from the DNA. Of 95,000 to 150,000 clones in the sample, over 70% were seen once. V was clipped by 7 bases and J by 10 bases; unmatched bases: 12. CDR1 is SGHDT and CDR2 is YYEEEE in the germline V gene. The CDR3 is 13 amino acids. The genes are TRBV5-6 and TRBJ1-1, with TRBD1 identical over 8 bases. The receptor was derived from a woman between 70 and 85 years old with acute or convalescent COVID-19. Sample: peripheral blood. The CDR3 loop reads CASGRDRYLRAFF. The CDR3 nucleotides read TGTGCCAGCGGGCGGGACAGGTATTTGAGAGCTTTCTTT.